A selection of T cell receptor beta chains follows, all from one sample in a study of technical replicates of blood from a handful of donors. TCRdb's copy holds only in-frame clones and misses some; the assay was immunoSEQ multiplex PCR. This repertoire shows about 59,000 clones, 93% found once; its top ten account for around 4.2%. Sequencing was done on a sample of PBMCs. The receptor source for this set is a human donor in good health. Some clones in this sample may be carry-over from other donors' samples. CDR3s include the opening cysteine and the closing phenylalanine or tryptophan. The D gene is left open where the match is weak. Clone size appears in some rows only: once, few, many, or a class for an expanded clone.

>TRBJ2-1|TRBD2|TRBV27|NA
CASRPGTTSYNEQFF
TGTGCCAGCAGACCCGGGACTACCTCCTACAATGAGCAGTTCTTC
>TRBJ2-2|TRBD1|TRBV5-1|NA
CASSPWDSANTGELFF
TGCGCCAGCAGCCCCTGGGACAGTGCGAACACCGGGGAGCTGTTTTTT
>TRBJ2-7|TRBD1|TRBV25-1|NA
CASSEFSGQGYEQYF
TGTGCCAGCAGTGAATTTTCGGGACAGGGATACGAGCAGTACTTC
>TRBJ1-2|TRBD1|TRBV11-2|NA
CASSSTRDREDYGYTF
TGTGCCAGCAGCTCAACCCGGGACAGAGAGGACTATGGCTACACCTTC
>TRBJ2-1|TRBD1|TRBV11-3|few
CASSRGTGGSGEQFF
TGTGCCAGCAGCCGCGGGACAGGGGGCTCAGGTGAGCAGTTCTTC
>TRBJ2-5|TRBD2|TRBV30|NA
CAWRGLAGVQTQYF
TGTGCCTGGAGAGGACTAGCGGGAGTTCAGACCCAGTACTTC
>TRBJ2-1|TRBD2|TRBV5-6|NA
CASSFASGGAGEQFF
TGTGCCAGCAGCTTCGCTAGCGGGGGGGCTGGTGAGCAGTTCTTC
>TRBJ2-7|NA|TRBV5-1|once
CASSLGQNEQYF
TGCGCCAGCAGCTTGGGGCAGAACGAGCAGTACTTC
>TRBJ2-2|NA|TRBV19|few
CASSNTGTGELFF
TGTGCCAGTAGTAACACGGGGACAGGGGAGCTGTTTTTT
>TRBJ2-7|TRBD1|TRBV28|NA
CASSGEYRGYEQYF
TGTGCCAGCAGTGGGGAATACAGGGGCTACGAGCAGTACTTC
>TRBJ2-3|TRBD2|TRBV5-4|NA
CASSFGSGGAYSTDTQYF
TGTGCCAGCAGCTTTGGTAGCGGGGGGGCCTATAGCACAGATACGCAGTATTTT
>TRBJ2-7|TRBD1|TRBV2|NA
CASRMTGRYEQYF
TGTGCCAGCAGAATGACAGGGCGCTACGAGCAGTACTTC
>TRBJ2-1|TRBD2|TRBV2|NA
CAPTSGFVDEQFF
TGTGCCCCGACTAGCGGGTTTGTCGATGAGCAGTTCTTC
>TRBJ2-5|NA|TRBV6-6|NA
CASRDSRETQYF
TGTGCCAGCAGGGACTCCAGGGAGACCCAGTACTTC
>TRBJ1-2|NA|TRBV4-3|NA
CASSPTGNYGYTF
TGCGCCAGCAGCCCGACAGGAAACTATGGCTACACCTTC
>TRBJ2-7|TRBD1|TRBV7-8|NA
CASSLGGDRGYEQYF
TGTGCCAGCAGCTTAGGAGGGGACAGGGGTTACGAGCAGTACTTC
>TRBJ1-1|NA|TRBV7-7|NA
CASSSRGIAEAFF
TGTGCCAGCAGCTCTAGGGGGATCGCTGAAGCTTTCTTT
>TRBJ1-2|NA|TRBV20-1|NA
CSASRGGGYTF
TGCAGTGCTAGCAGGGGCGGTGGCTACACCTTC
>TRBJ2-7|NA|TRBV27|NA
CASSSQDTVPYEQYF
TGTGCCAGCAGTTCTCAGGACACTGTGCCCTACGAGCAGTACTTC
>TRBJ1-1|NA|TRBV27|NA
CATSLMMNTEAFF
TGTGCCACCTCTCTAATGATGAACACTGAAGCTTTCTTT
>TRBJ2-5|NA|TRBV5-6|NA
CASSLDRDPPRYF
TGTGCCAGCAGCTTGGACAGGGACCCGCCTAGGTACTTC
>TRBJ1-2|NA|TRBV5-1|NA
CASSLAPAVTGDGYTF
TGCGCCAGCAGCTTGGCCCCGGCGGTCACGGGGGATGGCTACACCTTC
>TRBJ1-1|NA|TRBV7-9|NA
CASSLARWGTAFF
TGTGCCAGCAGCTTAGCGCGGTGGGGCACAGCTTTCTTT
>TRBJ2-3|TRBD2|TRBV18|NA
CASSPGTSGDPTDTQYF
TGTGCCAGCTCACCAGGGACTAGCGGGGACCCCACAGATACGCAGTATTTT
>TRBJ2-1|NA|TRBV6-1|NA
CASSDGRAGIYNEQFF
TGTGCCAGCAGTGACGGCAGGGCGGGGATCTACAATGAGCAGTTCTTC
>TRBJ1-1|TRBD1|TRBV5-1|NA
CASSLATGGQSRNTEAFF
TGCGCCAGCAGCTTGGCGACAGGGGGACAGTCCCGAAACACTGAAGCTTTCTTT
>TRBJ1-2|TRBD1|TRBV19|once
CASSTGTGGGYGYTF
TGTGCCAGTAGTACCGGGACAGGGGGCGGCTATGGCTACACCTTC
>TRBJ2-7|TRBD2|TRBV7-3|NA
CASSSRTSEEQYF
TGTGCCAGCAGCTCGAGGACTAGCGAGGAGCAGTACTTC
>TRBJ2-7|NA|TRBV5-6|NA
CASSPGQTYEQYF
TGTGCCAGCAGTCCTGGCCAAACCTACGAGCAGTACTTC
>TRBJ1-1|TRBD1|TRBV4-2|NA
CASSLTGEEDTEAFF
TGTGCCAGCAGCCTAACAGGGGAGGAGGACACTGAAGCTTTCTTT
>TRBJ2-7|TRBD1|TRBV2|NA
CASRRQGAPTYEQYF
TGTGCCAGCCGCAGACAGGGGGCCCCCACCTACGAGCAGTACTTC
>TRBJ1-3|TRBD1|TRBV6-5|NA
CASRQTGKNTIYF
TGTGCCAGCAGACAGACAGGGAAGAACACCATATATTTT
>TRBJ1-1|NA|TRBV6-5|NA
CASSPFRGNTEAFF
TGTGCCAGCAGTCCATTCAGGGGGAACACTGAAGCTTTCTTT
>TRBJ2-7|TRBD2|TRBV10-2|few
CASRELAGTYEQYF
TGCGCCAGCAGGGAACTAGCGGGGACCTACGAGCAGTACTTC
>TRBJ2-1|TRBD2|TRBV6-5|NA
CASSYTRTSRHEQFF
TGTGCCAGCAGTTACACCCGGACTAGCAGACATGAGCAGTTCTTC
>TRBJ1-1|NA|TRBV19|NA
CASSTPAGSNTEAFF
TGTGCCAGTAGTACGCCGGCAGGGTCGAACACTGAAGCTTTCTTT
>TRBJ2-5|TRBD2|TRBV15|NA
CATSSPGLADQETQYF
TGTGCCACCAGCTCACCGGGACTAGCGGACCAAGAGACCCAGTACTTC
>TRBJ1-2|TRBD1|TRBV15|NA
CATSFARGQTEGYTF
TGTGCCACCAGCTTCGCCAGGGGGCAGACGGAAGGCTACACCTTC
>TRBJ1-5|TRBD1|TRBV6-6|NA
CASSYTGDSNQPQHF
TGTGCCAGCAGTTACACAGGGGATAGCAATCAGCCCCAGCATTTT
>TRBJ2-2|NA|TRBV5-4|NA
CASAGQNTGELFF
TGTGCCAGCGCTGGGCAGAACACCGGGGAGCTGTTTTTT
>TRBJ2-3|TRBD2|TRBV10-3|medium-sized
CAISDIAGEDTQYF
TGTGCCATCAGTGATATCGCGGGGGAAGATACGCAGTATTTT